What follows is one T cell receptor (beta chain) and its context. It has no known antigen specificity. Per-base qualities were not stored, and no clone one base away is much larger. This record comes from a study of T cell changes during pregnancy in multiple sclerosis (dated by TCRdb to about 2019). With respect to the entire study: The study looked at changes in the T cell repertoire across pregnancy in women with multiple sclerosis.

The method was the immunoSEQ multiplex PCR assay. TCRdb stores this immuneACCESS table with in-frame sequences only. Part of the clones is absent; in the studies checked, under half of the shortfall reflects unresolved V genes, and no reason is known for the rest. The sample has about 62,000 clones on record, 89% of them singletons. The ten top clones hold 2% to 3% of the sample. The sequence was obtained from a female donor with multiple sclerosis, enrolled in a pregnancy study. Sequencing used peripheral blood, obtained in the first trimester of pregnancy.

The DNA sequence is TGTGCCAGCTCATCACTTGTCAATCAGGGAACGATGAACACTGAAGCTTTCTTT. It encodes CASSSLVNQGTMNTEAFF. The sequence is built from TRBV18 and TRBJ1-1, with TRBD1 as a weak D call on 5 bases. The germline V gene encodes CDR1 KGHSH and CDR2 LQKENI. V was cut back by 5 bases and J by 0 bases, leaving a gap of 22 bases between them. The CDR3 contains 18 residues, cysteine and phenylalanine counted. The read is trimmed to its CDR3 DNA, 54 bases read in frame from base 1.